This TCR beta chain was recorded in a study of shared clonotypes between healthy human individuals. Findings and caveats of the study: Among donors, the sharing of clonotypes was expected to be influenced by sequencing depth. Across a few donors, naive CD4 shared roughly 5%, naive CD8 under 4%, memory CD4 more than 2%, memory CD8 0.4%.

Note on this clone: Antigen specificity is unknown.

Per the authors' pipeline: ImmunoSEQ junction-only sequences lacked quality scores, so their filtering differed. Clones were read by immunoSEQ multiplex PCR, and TCRdb kept only the in-frame ones, dropping some. V, J and clone size reflect that table, while D and trimming were determined from the DNA. The data contain about 2.3 million clones, more than 80% of them singletons. In germline, CDR1 is SNHLY, CDR2 FYNNEI. This CDR3 contains 14 residues. V lost 7 bases to trimming and J lost 5 bases; unmatched junction nucleotides: 5. The TCR sequence derives from a man between 18 and 35 years old in good health. Some clones in this sample may be carry-over from other donors' samples. The chain couples TRBV2 to TRBJ2-2, with 9 bases that match TRBD2. The sequenced sample was naive CD4+ T cells from PBMCs. Subset noted: CD45RA+ positively selected. CDR3 in DNA: TGTGCCAGCATCCAGCGGGAGGTGACCGGGGAGCTGTTTTTT. This codes for CASIQREVTGELFF.